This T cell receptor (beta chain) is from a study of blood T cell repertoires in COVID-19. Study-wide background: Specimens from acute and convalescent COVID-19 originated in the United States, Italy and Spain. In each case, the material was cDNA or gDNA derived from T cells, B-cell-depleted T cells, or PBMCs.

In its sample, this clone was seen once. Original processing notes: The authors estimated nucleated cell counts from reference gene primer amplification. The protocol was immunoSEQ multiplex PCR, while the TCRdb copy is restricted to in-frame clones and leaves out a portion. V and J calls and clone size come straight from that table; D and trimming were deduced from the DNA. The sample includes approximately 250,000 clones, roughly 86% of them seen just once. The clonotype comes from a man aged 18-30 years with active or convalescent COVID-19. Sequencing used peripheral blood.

CDR3: CASSLSSVGGPRYEQYF. The DNA for the CDR3 is TGTGCCAGCAGTTTATCGTCGGTGGGGGGGCCGAGGTACGAGCAGTACTTC. The gene calls are TRBV27 and TRBJ2-7; possible D gene TRBD2, 7 bases. Deletions cut 0 bases from V and 4 bases from J, with 19 bases between. Germline CDR1 is MNHEY and CDR2 is SMNVEV (reference sequence). CDR3 length equals 17 residues.